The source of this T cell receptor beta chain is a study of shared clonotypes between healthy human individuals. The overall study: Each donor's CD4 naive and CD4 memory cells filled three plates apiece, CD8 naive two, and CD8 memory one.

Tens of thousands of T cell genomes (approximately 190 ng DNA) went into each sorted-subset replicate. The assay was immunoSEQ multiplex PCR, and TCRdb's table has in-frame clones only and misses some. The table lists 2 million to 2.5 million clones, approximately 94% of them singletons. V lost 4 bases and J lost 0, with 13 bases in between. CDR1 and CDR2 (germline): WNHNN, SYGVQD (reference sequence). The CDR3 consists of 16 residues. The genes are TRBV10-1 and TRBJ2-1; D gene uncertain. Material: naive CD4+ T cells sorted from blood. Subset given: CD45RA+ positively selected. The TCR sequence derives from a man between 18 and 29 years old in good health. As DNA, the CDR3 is TGCGCCAGCAGTGGCAAACTTTTTAGCTCCTACAATGAGCAGTTCTTC. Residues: CASSGKLFSSYNEQFF.